These T cell receptor beta chains were read from a single sample in a study of blood T cell repertoires in COVID-19. Clones were sequenced by immunoSEQ multiplex PCR, and TCRdb holds only the in-frame ones, with some missing. The top ten hold around an eighth of the sample, which has 250,000 to 350,000 clones, 89% seen once. The sequencing input was peripheral blood. Source of these receptors: a woman in her sixties or seventies with acute or convalescent COVID-19. CDR3s include the opening cysteine and the closing phenylalanine or tryptophan. A D gene is named only where the DNA matches it firmly. Size is stated for part of the rows, as once, few or many counts, or as a class when the clone is expanded.

d_gene	abundance	v_gene	j_gene	CDR3aa	CDR3nt
TRBD2	-	TRBV18	TRBJ2-1	CASLTTGTSGSLNEQFF	TGTGCCAGCTTAACCACTGGCACTAGCGGATCTCTCAATGAGCAGTTCTTC
-	once	TRBV6-2/TRBV6-3	TRBJ1-1	CASSYSRGITEAFF	TGTGCCAGCAGTTACTCTAGGGGGATTACTGAAGCTTTCTTT
TRBD1	-	TRBV5-4	TRBJ1-2	CASRDTGGASYGYTF	TGTGCCAGCAGGGATACAGGGGGGGCGAGCTATGGCTACACCTTC
TRBD1	-	TRBV19	TRBJ1-1	CASSRWTGEGRYTEAFF	TGTGCCAGTAGTCGCTGGACAGGGGAGGGTCGGTATACTGAAGCTTTCTTT
-	few	TRBV27	TRBJ1-6	CASSLRPGLNSPLHF	TGTGCCAGCAGTTTAAGACCGGGTCTTAATTCACCCCTCCACTTT
TRBD1	-	TRBV4-2	TRBJ2-5	CASSPEGDSTQETQYF	TGTGCCAGCAGCCCCGAAGGGGACAGTACCCAAGAGACCCAGTACTTC
TRBD2	-	TRBV7-9	TRBJ2-1	CASSLAVAGGHLNEQFF	TGTGCCAGCAGCTTAGCAGTGGCGGGGGGACACCTCAATGAGCAGTTCTTC
-	-	TRBV6-1	TRBJ1-3	CASSDRAGNTIYF	TGTGCCAGCAGTGACAGGGCTGGAAACACCATATATTTT
-	-	TRBV12-5	TRBJ1-2	CASGLVLGAELYGYTF	TGTGCTAGTGGTTTGGTACTGGGCGCAGAGCTCTATGGCTACACCTTC
TRBD2	-	TRBV6-5	TRBJ2-5	CANGLAGETQYF	TGTGCCAATGGACTAGCGGGTGAGACCCAGTACTTC
-	few	TRBV19	TRBJ1-2	CASSNSDYGYTF	TGTGCCAGTAGTAACAGTGACTATGGCTACACCTTC
TRBD2	-	TRBV5-1	TRBJ2-1	CASSLFQGGGNEQFF	TGCGCCAGCAGCTTGTTCCAGGGCGGGGGGAATGAGCAGTTCTTC
TRBD1	-	TRBV19	TRBJ1-5	CASSPTGGMNQPQHF	TGTGCCAGTAGCCCCACAGGGGGGATGAATCAGCCCCAGCATTTT
-	-	TRBV10-3	TRBJ2-7	CAITSGKNEQYF	TGTGCCATCACCTCAGGGAAAAACGAGCAGTACTTC
-	-	TRBV7-2	TRBJ1-2	CASSFTGNNYGYTF	TGTGCCAGCAGCTTCACGGGGAATAACTATGGCTACACCTTC
-	-	TRBV10-3	TRBJ1-5	CAISESATNNQPQHF	TGTGCCATCAGTGAGTCCGCTACGAACAATCAGCCCCAGCATTTT
TRBD2	-	TRBV5-6	TRBJ2-5	CASSPGSSGGLGTQYF	TGTGCCAGCAGCCCCGGGTCTAGCGGGGGGCTGGGGACCCAGTACTTC
TRBD1	-	TRBV5-1	TRBJ2-3	CASSSRGQGADTQYF	TGCGCCAGCAGCTCCCGGGGACAGGGCGCAGATACGCAGTATTTT
TRBD2	once	TRBV19	TRBJ2-6	CASSPGLRGWGSGANVLTF	TGTGCCAGTAGTCCAGGGCTGCGGGGGTGGGGCTCCGGGGCCAACGTCCTGACTTTC
-	once	TRBV28	TRBJ1-5	CASSLSVYQPQHF	TGTGCCAGCAGTTTATCGGTTTACCAGCCCCAGCATTTT
TRBD2	-	TRBV2	TRBJ2-3	CARSARGGVTDTQYF	TGTGCCAGAAGTGCTCGTGGGGGGGTCACAGATACGCAGTATTTT
-	once	TRBV7-8	TRBJ2-7	CASSLGQPSYEQYF	TGTGCCAGCAGCTTAGGACAGCCTTCCTACGAGCAGTACTTC
-	-	TRBV18	TRBJ2-2	CASSPLTSYTGELFF	TGTGCCAGCTCACCCTTGACAAGTTACACCGGGGAGCTGTTTTTT
-	-	TRBV5-8	TRBJ1-1	CASSLLVAFF	TGTGCCAGCAGCTTATTAGTGGCTTTCTTT
-	-	TRBV24-1	TRBJ2-2	CATSDLDSENTGELFF	TGTGCCACCAGTGATTTAGACAGCGAGAACACCGGGGAGCTGTTTTTT
-	-	TRBV5-6	TRBJ1-5	CASSLGWQGSQPQHF	TGTGCCAGCAGCTTGGGATGGCAGGGAAGTCAGCCCCAGCATTTT
-	once	TRBV29-1	TRBJ2-1	CSVVQSSYNEQFF	TGCAGCGTTGTACAGAGCTCCTACAATGAGCAGTTCTTC
-	-	TRBV19	TRBJ2-6	CASSFLSGANVLTF	TGTGCCAGCTCGTTTTTGTCTGGGGCCAACGTCCTGACTTTC
-	-	TRBV6-2/TRBV6-3	TRBJ2-5	CASSYGPDQETQYF	TGTGCCAGCAGTTACGGTCCAGACCAAGAGACCCAGTACTTC
TRBD1	few	TRBV9	TRBJ2-1	CASSVGIGGLNEQFF	TGTGCCAGCAGCGTAGGGATAGGGGGCCTCAATGAGCAGTTCTTC
-	-	TRBV7-2	TRBJ1-1	CASSLRAGSGTEAFF	TGTGCCAGCAGCTTAAGGGCGGGGAGCGGCACTGAAGCTTTCTTT
TRBD2	-	TRBV5-5	TRBJ2-1	CASSLGGGSNEQFF	TGTGCCAGCAGCTTGGGTGGCGGGAGCAATGAGCAGTTCTTC
TRBD2	once	TRBV6-5	TRBJ2-7	CASSSGSGGAYEQYF	TGTGCCAGCAGTTCCGGTAGCGGGGGGGCCTACGAGCAGTACTTC
TRBD2	-	TRBV3-1/TRBV3-2	TRBJ2-5	CASSQSRGGRETQYF	TGTGCCAGCAGCCAGTCGCGGGGGGGCAGAGAGACCCAGTACTTC
-	-	TRBV14	TRBJ1-3	CASSQDLVARRGNTIYF	TGTGCCAGCAGCCAAGATCTGGTAGCCAGACGCGGAAACACCATATATTTT
-	-	TRBV29-1	TRBJ2-7	CSVVRAGSYEQYF	TGCAGCGTTGTGAGGGCTGGCTCCTACGAGCAGTACTTC
TRBD2	-	TRBV5-1	TRBJ2-5	CASSLGGGAPQETQYF	TGCGCCAGCAGCTTGGGCGGGGGGGCACCCCAAGAGACCCAGTACTTC
-	-	TRBV2	TRBJ1-5	CASSEISGNQPQHF	TGTGCCAGCAGTGAAATTTCAGGGAATCAGCCCCAGCATTTT
-	-	TRBV7-3	TRBJ1-1	CASSLSGAPGRRTEAFF	TGTGCCAGCAGCTTAAGTGGGGCCCCAGGGAGGAGGACTGAAGCTTTCTTT
TRBD2	-	TRBV11-3	TRBJ2-2	CASSDSGLAGGRVNRELFF	TGTGCCAGCAGCGACAGCGGACTAGCGGGGGGGCGAGTTAACCGGGAGCTGTTTTTT
-	once	TRBV4-1	TRBJ1-5	CASSQVSKGSRNQPQHF	TGCGCCAGCAGCCAAGTTTCGAAAGGTTCCAGGAATCAGCCCCAGCATTTT
TRBD1	-	TRBV19	TRBJ2-1	CASTTGGVRGNEQFF	TGTGCCAGTACCACAGGGGGCGTTAGGGGTAATGAGCAGTTCTTC
-	-	TRBV28	TRBJ2-7	CASRLRGSSYEQYF	TGTGCCAGCAGACTCAGGGGCTCCTCCTACGAGCAGTACTTC
-	-	TRBV29-1	TRBJ1-4	CSVLGHGDEKLFF	TGCAGCGTTTTGGGCCACGGGGATGAAAAACTGTTTTTT
-	-	TRBV4-2	TRBJ2-7	CASSQVSGGQRAYEQYF	TGTGCCAGCAGCCAAGTATCCGGGGGGCAGAGGGCCTACGAGCAGTACTTC
-	-	TRBV15	TRBJ1-1	CATSSITLRGNTEAFF	TGTGCCACCAGCAGTATAACATTAAGGGGGAACACTGAAGCTTTCTTT
TRBD1	-	TRBV6-5	TRBJ2-3	CASSPRAGGRDTQYF	TGTGCCAGCAGTCCTAGAGCAGGGGGCAGAGATACGCAGTATTTT
-	-	TRBV10-3	TRBJ2-7	CATTPSVLSYEQYF	TGTGCCACGACACCCTCGGTGCTCTCCTACGAGCAGTACTTC
TRBD1	-	TRBV5-1	TRBJ1-2	CASSAYRGDYGYTF	TGCGCCAGCAGCGCTTACAGGGGTGACTATGGCTACACCTTC